This T cell receptor (beta chain) stems from a study of blood T cell repertoires in COVID-19. Trimming cost V 1 base and J 9 bases, with 22 bases left between them. The CDR3 sequence is 16 residues long. Assay: immunoSEQ multiplex PCR; the TCRdb copy retains only in-frame clones and omits some. This sample carries some 40,000 clones, around nine tenths of them seen once, and the ten largest clones take approximately 32%. The sequenced material came from peripheral blood. This TCR came from a man in his 70s with active COVID-19. The chain combines TRBV23-1 with TRBJ2-7; D might be TRBD1 (6 bases). TRBV23-1 is given ORF status, its function remaining uncertain. In nucleotides, the CDR3 is TGCGCCAGCAGTCAATTTGGGACACCCAAAGTTTATAGGCAGTACTTC. It encodes CASSQFGTPKVYRQYF.